The clone carrying this TCR beta chain has ten or more counts. The data stem from a study of spatial heterogeneity in lung cancer. The germline CDR1 and CDR2 sequences are LNHNV and YYDKDF (reference sequence). V lost 0 bases, J lost 11 bases, and 19 bases lay in between. The CDR3 has 15 residues. TCRdb reprocessed the 5' RACE reads via MiXCR and lists one record per CDR3 protein. The sample lists 25,000 to 35,000 distinct CDR3 sequences, around 9.3% occurring once. Stated time point: blood at routine non-recurrence follow-up after resection. The receptor was derived from a female donor with early-stage non-small cell lung cancer. The chain recombines TRBV15 with TRBJ1-1; D gene uncertain. This sample comprised PBMCs, obtained at follow-up. For the CDR3, the DNA is TGTGCCACCAGCAGAGAACTGGACCTGGTCGAGATGGCTTTCTTT. Its protein product is CATSRELDLVEMAFF. The variable domain in full, completed from reference TRBV15 and TRBJ1-1, reads DAMVIQNPRYQVTQFGKPVTLSCSQTLNHNVMYWYQQKSSQAPKLLFHYYDKDFNNEADTPDNFQSRRPNTSFCFLDIRSPGLGDTAMYLCATSRELDLVEMAFFGQGTRLTVV.